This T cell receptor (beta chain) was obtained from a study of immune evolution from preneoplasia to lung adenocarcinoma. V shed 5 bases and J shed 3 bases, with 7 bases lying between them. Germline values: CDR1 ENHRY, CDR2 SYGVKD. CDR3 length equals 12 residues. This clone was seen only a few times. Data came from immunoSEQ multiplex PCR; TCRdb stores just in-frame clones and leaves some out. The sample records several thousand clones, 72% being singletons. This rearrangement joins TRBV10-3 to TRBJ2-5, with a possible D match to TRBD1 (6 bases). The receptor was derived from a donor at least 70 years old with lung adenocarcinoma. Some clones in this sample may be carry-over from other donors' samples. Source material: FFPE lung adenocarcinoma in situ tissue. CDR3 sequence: CAISRTEETQYF. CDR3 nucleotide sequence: TGTGCCATCAGTCGGACAGAAGAGACCCAGTACTTC.